This TCR beta chain was documented in a study of graft-versus-host responses after intestinal transplantation. Method: immunoSEQ multiplex PCR; TCRdb's copy keeps in-frame clones and lacks some. Counted here are about 99,000 clones, 85% to 95% occurring once; the ten biggest clones make up approximately 0.07%. Overall study results and limits: Individuals carrying graft-donor T cell macrochimerism showed high graft-versus-host to host-versus-graft clonal ratios in allografts. Early post-transplant HvG declines showed an association with peak circulating GvH clone levels.

Germline V gene lookup returns CDR1 PRHDT and CDR2 FYEKMQ (reference sequence). The CDR3 totals 15 residues. Trimming cost V 5 bases and J 3 bases; bases outside gene matches: 10. Details on this clone: Its antigen is not known.

Sequenced material: unstimulated CD8+ T cells sorted from spleen or lymph node cells, taken before transplant. This TCR was sampled from a human donor who was the organ donor for an intestinal transplant. The chain couples TRBV13 to TRBJ2-7; TRBD2 matches 7 bases. CDR3 protein: CASSPGGKGSYEQYF. DNA of the CDR3: TGTGCCAGCAGCCCCGGGGGGAAGGGAAGCTACGAGCAGTACTTC. The full variable domain, in which reference TRBV13 and TRBJ2-7 provide the parts outside the CDR3, is AAGVIQSPRHLIKEKRETATLKCYPIPRHDTVYWYQQGPGQDPQFLISFYEKMQSDKGSIPDRFSAQQFSDYHSELNMSSLELGDSALYFCASSPGGKGSYEQYFGPGTRLTVT.